The entry below describes one T cell receptor (beta chain). This specimen belongs to a study of Graves' ophthalmopathy and Graves' hyperthyroidism. Looking at the study overall: No treatment had been given when peripheral blood was collected at initial diagnosis.

Patients were excluded if they had other autoimmune diseases or uncontrolled infections, and likewise if pregnancy or lactation applied. Establishment of the diagnosis relied upon clinical symptoms, serum thyroxine, TRAb, thyroid ultrasound and orbital computed tomography. Investigators amplified TCR beta CDR3 regions from RNA transcripts. HTBI primers were used in a first-round RT-PCR, which preceded a second-round multiplex PCR. TCRdb independently ran MiXCR on the multiplex PCR reads; one entry per CDR3 protein. The repertoire holds some 160,000 distinct CDR3 sequences, with under 45% as singletons. Deletions cut 0 bases from V and 7 bases from J, with 24 bases between. Germline CDR1 is MNHEY and CDR2 is SVGEGT. There are 18 residues in the CDR3.

The chain combines TRBV6-2 or TRBV6-3 with TRBJ1-1; D unclear. The receptor was derived from a man under 40 with Graves' ophthalmopathy. The sequenced sample was peripheral blood. In nucleotides, the CDR3 is TGTGCCAGCAGTTACTCGGCGGGATCCACCACCTCTCTGGGTGAAGCTTTCTTT. Its protein is CASSYSAGSTTSLGEAFF.